This T cell receptor beta chain comes out of a study of vaccination and CD4 T cells after COVID-19 (dated by TCRdb to 2022 to 2024). Regarding the research as a whole: SARS-CoV-2 positivity had been established in the convalescent patients by nasal swab PCR, and mild disease was recorded in roughly 10 of these patients and severe disease in one. The convalescent cohort comprised six males and four females, including two Hispanic individuals, seven Caucasians, two Asians and one multiracial person. Participants got two doses of the Pfizer-BioNTech BNT162b2 vaccine (n=8) or two doses of the Moderna mRNA-1273 vaccine (n=2). Post-COVID blood samples were collected from convalescent patients a median of around 96 days after diagnosis, with a range of about 30 to 161 days. Post-vaccine blood samples were collected a median of approximately 72 days after the second vaccine dose, ranging from about 12 to 250 days. For stimulating the cultures, overlapping spike peptide pools were used, derived from SARS-CoV-2 as well as from the common cold coronaviruses HCoV-NL63, HCoV-OC43 and HCoV-229E. In control cultures, a CEFX viral epitope pool was used as positive control, an HIV-1 Nef peptide pool was used as negative control, or no peptide was added. In nine to eleven COVID-19 convalescent patients and a handful of infection-naive healthy vaccine recipients, researchers compared the spike-specific CD4+ TCR repertoire from before mRNA vaccination with the repertoire from after. Broader findings and caveats from the paper: In convalescent patients, nearly all vaccine-specific clones (304 of 307) were found to be mono-reactive for SARS-CoV-2 spike rather than cross-reactive with common cold coronaviruses. The study included relatively few convalescent patients and did not analyze early timepoints after natural infection. Among convalescent patients, a median about 87% of the SARS-CoV-2-reactive clones seen after vaccination appeared only after vaccination, which suggests priming specific to the vaccine. The median count of SARS-CoV-2-reactive clonotypes went up from about 23 after infection to more than 30 after vaccination, although the change was not significant.

CDR1 SGHDN and CDR2 FVKESK were looked up in the germline V gene. The junction shows trimming of 4 bases on V and 7 bases on J, plus 13 bases between the germline ends. The CDR3 numbers 13 residues from cysteine through phenylalanine. Only CDR3 DNA remains: 39 bases, in frame from the first base. This clonotype came up a few times. Its antigen remains unidentified. No much larger clone is present one base from it, and per-base qualities are unavailable. The treatment or condition label for this specimen denotes: roughly 11-day PBMC culture with coronavirus spike peptide pools or control peptides (ViraFEST assay). The study used the ViraFEST assay, which expanded antigen-specific T cells with peptide pools and then identified expanded clonotypes by TCR sequencing. Positive SARS-CoV-2 PCR tests in the convalescent patients dated from March to December 2020, before Alpha, Beta and Delta variants emerged in the United States. Roughly 2.1 million PBMCs per well were cultured in IMDM with approximately 5% human AB serum and 8.5 to 10 IU/ml IL-2, plus 10 ug/ml peptide pools. On days 3 and 7, half of the culture medium was replaced with fresh IL-2-containing medium. After 10 days of culture, CD4+ T cells were isolated by negative selection with the EasySep CD4+ T cell isolation kit. Ficoll-Paque Plus gradient centrifugation was used to isolate PBMCs from whole blood, and the isolated PBMCs were then either used fresh or cryopreserved at -140C. Culture conditions were generally each tested in triplicate wells.

Libraries were built with PCR. DNA from cultured CD4+ T cells was subjected to TCR sequencing with the Oncomine TCR Beta short-read assay at the Johns Hopkins FTIC core. The QIAamp micro DNA kit was used to extract genomic DNA from the cultured CD4+ T cells. Oncomine TCR Beta libraries from cultured CD4+ T cells were pooled with unique dual indexes and sequenced on an Illumina iSeq 100. Turning to the authors' computational methods: Non-productive sequences were removed, and CDR3s that did not start with C, did not end with F or W, or were shorter than 7 amino acids were discarded. Antigen-specific clonotypes were identified using the MANAFEST web application through comparison of peptide-stimulated wells with reference and other culture wells. Positive clones required FDR below 0.05, an odds ratio above 5, and productive frequency above 0.1% in at least two of three replicate wells. Cross-reactive clonotypes were defined as significantly expanded in both SARS-CoV-2 spike wells and at least one common cold coronavirus spike condition. CDR3 homology was assessed with Levenshtein distances (stringdist) and unrooted phylogenetic trees (ape) in R version 3.6.1. TCRdb reanalyzed the raw reads on its own, using fastp at Q25 for trimming and MiXCR for clone calling, and kept in-frame beta chains. Rows are unified per CDR3 protein, each entry keeping the most common DNA and genes. TCRdb's processing, not the study's, gives the V and J calls here. For this sample there are approximately 20,000 distinct CDR3 sequences; approximately 22% appear just once. The top ten hold more than 7.5% of the sample.

The receptor was derived from a human donor with COVID-19. The chain is encoded by TRBV14 joined to TRBJ1-2; tentative D gene TRBD1, with 5 bases matching. Sequencing used cultured CD4+ T cells from blood. The CDR3 here reads CASSPWTGAGYTF. The DNA reads as follows: TGTGCCAGCAGCCCATGGACCGGGGCTGGCTACACCTTC.